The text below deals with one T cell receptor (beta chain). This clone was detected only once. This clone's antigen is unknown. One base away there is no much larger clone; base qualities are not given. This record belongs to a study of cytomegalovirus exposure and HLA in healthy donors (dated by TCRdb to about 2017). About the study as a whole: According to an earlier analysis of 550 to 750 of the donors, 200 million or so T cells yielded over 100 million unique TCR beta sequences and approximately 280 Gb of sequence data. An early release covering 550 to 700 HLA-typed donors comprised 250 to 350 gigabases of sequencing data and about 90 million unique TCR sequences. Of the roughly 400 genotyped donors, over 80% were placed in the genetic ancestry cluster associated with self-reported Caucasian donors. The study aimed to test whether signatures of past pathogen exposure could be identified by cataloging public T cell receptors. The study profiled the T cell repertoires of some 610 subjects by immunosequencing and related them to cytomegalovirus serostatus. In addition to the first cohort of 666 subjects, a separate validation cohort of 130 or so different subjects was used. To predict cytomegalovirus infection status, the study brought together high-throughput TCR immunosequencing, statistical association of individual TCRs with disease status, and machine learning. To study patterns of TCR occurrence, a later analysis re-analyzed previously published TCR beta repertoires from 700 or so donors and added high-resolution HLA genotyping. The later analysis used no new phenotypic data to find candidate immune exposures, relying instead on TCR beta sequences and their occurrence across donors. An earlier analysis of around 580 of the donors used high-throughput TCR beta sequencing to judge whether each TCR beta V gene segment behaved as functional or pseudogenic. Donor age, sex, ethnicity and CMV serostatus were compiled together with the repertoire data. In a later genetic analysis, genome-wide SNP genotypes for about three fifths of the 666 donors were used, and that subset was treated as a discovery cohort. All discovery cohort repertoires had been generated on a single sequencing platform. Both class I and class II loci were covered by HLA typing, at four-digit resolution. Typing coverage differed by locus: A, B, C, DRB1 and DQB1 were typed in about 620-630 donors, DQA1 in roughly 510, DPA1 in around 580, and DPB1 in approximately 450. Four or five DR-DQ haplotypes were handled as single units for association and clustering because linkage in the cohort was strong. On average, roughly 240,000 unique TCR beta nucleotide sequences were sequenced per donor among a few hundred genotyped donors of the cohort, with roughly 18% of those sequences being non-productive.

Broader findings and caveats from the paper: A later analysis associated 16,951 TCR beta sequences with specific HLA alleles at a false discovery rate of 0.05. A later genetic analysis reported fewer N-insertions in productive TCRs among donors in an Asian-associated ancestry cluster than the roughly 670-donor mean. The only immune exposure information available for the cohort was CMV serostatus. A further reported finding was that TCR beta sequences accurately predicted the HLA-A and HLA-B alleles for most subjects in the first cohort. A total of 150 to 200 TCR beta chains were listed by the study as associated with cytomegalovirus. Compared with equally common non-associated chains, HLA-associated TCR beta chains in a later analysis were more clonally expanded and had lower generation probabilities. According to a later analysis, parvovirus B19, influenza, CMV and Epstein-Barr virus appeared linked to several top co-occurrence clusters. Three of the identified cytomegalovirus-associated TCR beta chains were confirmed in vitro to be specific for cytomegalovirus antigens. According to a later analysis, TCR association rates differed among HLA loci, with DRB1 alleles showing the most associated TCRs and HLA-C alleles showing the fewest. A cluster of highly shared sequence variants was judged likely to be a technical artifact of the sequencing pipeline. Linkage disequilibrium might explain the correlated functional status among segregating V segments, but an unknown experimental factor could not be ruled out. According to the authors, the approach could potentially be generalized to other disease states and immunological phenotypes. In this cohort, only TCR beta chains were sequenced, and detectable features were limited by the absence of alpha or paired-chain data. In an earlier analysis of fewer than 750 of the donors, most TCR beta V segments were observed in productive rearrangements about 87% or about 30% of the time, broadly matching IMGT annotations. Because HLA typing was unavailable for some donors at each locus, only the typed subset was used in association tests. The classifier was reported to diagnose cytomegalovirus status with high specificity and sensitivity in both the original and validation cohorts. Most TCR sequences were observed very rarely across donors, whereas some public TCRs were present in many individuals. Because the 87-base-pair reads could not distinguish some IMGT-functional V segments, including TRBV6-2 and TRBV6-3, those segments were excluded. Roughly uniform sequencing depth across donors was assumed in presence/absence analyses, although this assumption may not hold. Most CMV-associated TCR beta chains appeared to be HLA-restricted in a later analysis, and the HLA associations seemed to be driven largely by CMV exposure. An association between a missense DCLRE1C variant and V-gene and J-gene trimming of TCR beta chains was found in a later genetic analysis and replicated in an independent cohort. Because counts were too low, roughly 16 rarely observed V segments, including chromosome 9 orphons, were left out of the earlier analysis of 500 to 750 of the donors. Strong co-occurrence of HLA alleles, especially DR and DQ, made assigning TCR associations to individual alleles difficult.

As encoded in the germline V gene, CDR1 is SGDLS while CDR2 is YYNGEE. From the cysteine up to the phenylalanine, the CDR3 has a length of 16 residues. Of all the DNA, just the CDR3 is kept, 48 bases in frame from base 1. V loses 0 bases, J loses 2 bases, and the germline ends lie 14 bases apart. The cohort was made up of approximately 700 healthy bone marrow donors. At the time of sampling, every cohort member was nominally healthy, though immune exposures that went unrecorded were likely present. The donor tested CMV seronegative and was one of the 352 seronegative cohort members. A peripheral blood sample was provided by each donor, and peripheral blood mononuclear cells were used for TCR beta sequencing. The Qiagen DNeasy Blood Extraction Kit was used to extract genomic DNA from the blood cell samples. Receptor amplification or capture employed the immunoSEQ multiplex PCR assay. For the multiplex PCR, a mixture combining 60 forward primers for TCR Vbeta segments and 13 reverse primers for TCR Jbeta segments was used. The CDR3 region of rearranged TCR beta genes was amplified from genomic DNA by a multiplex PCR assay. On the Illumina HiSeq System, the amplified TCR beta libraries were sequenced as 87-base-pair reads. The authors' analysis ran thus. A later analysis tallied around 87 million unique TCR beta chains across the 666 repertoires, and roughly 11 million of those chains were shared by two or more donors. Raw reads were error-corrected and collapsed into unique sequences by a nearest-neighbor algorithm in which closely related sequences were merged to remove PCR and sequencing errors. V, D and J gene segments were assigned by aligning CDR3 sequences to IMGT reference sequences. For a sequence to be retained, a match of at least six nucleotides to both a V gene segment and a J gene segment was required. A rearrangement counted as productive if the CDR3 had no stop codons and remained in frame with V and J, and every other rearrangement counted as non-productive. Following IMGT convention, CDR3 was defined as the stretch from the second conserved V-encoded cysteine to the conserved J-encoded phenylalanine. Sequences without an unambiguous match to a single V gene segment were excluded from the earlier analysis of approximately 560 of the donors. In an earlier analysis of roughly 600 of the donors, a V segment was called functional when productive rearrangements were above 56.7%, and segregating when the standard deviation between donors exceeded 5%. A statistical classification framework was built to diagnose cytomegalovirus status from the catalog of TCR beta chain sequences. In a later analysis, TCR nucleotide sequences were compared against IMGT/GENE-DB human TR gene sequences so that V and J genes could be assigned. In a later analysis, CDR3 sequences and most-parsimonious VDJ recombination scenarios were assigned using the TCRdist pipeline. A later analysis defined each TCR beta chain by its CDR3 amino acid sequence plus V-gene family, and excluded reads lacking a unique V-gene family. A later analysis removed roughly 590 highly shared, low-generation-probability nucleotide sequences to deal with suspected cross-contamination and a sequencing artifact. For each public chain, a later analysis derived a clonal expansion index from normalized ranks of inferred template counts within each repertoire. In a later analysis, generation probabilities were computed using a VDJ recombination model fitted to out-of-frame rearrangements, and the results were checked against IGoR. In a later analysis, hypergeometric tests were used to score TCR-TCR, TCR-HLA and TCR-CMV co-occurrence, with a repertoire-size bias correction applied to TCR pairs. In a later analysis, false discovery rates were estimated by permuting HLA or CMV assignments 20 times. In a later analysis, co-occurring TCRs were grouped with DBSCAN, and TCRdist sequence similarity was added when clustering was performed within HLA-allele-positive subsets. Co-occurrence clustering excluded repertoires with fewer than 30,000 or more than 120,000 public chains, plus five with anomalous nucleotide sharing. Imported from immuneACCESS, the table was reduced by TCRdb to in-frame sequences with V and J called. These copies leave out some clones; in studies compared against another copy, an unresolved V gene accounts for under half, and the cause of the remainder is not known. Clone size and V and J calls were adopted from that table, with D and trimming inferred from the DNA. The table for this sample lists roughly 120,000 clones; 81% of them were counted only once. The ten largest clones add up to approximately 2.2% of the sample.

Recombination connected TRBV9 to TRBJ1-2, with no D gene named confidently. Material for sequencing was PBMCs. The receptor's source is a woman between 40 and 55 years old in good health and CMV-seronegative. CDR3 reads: CASSVVEFGINYGYTF. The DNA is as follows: TGTGCCAGCAGCGTAGTGGAGTTCGGGATAAACTATGGCTACACCTTC. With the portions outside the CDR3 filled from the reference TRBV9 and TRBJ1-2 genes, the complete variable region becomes DSGVTQTPKHLITATGQRVTLRCSPRSGDLSVYWYQQSLDQGLQFLIQYYNGEERAKGNILERFSAQQFPDLHSELNLSSLELGDSALYFCASSVVEFGINYGYTFGSGTRLTVV.